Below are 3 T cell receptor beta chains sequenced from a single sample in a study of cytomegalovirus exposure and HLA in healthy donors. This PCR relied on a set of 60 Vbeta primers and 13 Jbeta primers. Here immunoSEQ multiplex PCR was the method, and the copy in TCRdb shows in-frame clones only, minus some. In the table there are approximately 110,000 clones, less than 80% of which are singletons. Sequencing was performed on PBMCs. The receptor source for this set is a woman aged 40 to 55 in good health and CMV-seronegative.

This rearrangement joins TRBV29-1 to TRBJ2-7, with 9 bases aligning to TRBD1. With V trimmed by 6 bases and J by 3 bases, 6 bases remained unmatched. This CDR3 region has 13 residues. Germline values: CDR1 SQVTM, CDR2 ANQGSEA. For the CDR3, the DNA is TGCAGCGTCCCCGGACAGGGGTACTACGAGCAGTACTTC. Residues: CSVPGQGYYEQYF.

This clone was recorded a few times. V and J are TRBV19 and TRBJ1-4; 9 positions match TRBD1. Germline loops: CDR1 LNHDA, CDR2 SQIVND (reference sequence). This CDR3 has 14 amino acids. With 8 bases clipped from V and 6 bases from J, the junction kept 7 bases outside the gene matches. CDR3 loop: CASRRDRVDEKLFF. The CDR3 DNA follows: TGTGCCAGTCGCCGGGACAGGGTGGATGAAAAACTGTTTTTT.

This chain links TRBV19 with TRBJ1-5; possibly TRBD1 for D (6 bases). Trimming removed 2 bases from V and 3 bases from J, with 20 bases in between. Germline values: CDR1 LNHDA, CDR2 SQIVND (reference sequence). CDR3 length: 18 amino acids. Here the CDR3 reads CASSIWVRGYIDNQPQHF. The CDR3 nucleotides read TGTGCCAGTAGTATATGGGTCAGGGGATATATAGACAATCAGCCCCAGCATTTT.